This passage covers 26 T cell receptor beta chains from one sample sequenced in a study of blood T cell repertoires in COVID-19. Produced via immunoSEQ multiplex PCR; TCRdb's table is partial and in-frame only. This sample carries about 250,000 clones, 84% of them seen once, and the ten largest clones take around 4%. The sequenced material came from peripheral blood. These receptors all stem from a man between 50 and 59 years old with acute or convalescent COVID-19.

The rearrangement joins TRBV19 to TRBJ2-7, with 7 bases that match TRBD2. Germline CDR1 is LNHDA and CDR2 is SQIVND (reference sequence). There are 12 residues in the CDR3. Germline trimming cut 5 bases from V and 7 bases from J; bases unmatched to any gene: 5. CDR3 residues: CASSQSGGEQYF. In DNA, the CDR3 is TGTGCCAGTAGTCAATCGGGGGGTGAGCAGTACTTC.

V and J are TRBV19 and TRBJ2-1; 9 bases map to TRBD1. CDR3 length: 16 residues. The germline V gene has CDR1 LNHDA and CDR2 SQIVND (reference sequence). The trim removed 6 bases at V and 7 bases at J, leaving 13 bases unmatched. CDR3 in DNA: TGTGCCAGTAGACCCGTCCGGGACAGGGAAAATAATGAGCAGTTCTTC. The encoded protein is CASRPVRDRENNEQFF.

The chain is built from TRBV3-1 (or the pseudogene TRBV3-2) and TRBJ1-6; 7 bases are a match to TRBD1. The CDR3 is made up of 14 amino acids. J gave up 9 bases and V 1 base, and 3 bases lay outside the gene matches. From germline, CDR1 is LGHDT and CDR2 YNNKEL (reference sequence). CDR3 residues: CASSQARGSSPLHF. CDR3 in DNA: TGTGCCAGCAGCCAAGCCAGGGGGAGTTCACCCCTCCACTTT.

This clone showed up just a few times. The chain's CDR3 is CANAPQGAYGYTF. CDR3 bases: TGCGCCAACGCACCACAGGGAGCCTATGGCTACACCTTC. This chain joins TRBV23-1 and TRBJ1-2; a weak D match, TRBD1 (6 bases). TRBV23-1 is annotated as an ORF whose role is uncertain. V was trimmed by 10 bases and J by 4 bases, leaving 16 bases between them. There are 13 residues in the CDR3.

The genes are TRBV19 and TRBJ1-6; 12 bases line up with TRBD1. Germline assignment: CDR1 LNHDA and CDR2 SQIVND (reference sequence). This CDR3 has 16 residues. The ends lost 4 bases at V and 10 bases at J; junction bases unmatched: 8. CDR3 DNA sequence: TGTGCCAGTAGTACGGGACAGGGGGCGCGGGGCTCACCCCTCCACTTT. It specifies CASSTGQGARGSPLHF.

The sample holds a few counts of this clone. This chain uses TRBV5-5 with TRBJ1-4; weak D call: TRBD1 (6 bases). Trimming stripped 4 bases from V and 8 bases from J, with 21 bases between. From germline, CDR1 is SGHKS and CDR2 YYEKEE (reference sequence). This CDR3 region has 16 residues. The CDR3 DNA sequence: TGTGCCAGCAGCCGGCGGGGGGGCGCATCGGAGGAAAAACTGTTTTTT. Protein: CASSRRGGASEEKLFF.

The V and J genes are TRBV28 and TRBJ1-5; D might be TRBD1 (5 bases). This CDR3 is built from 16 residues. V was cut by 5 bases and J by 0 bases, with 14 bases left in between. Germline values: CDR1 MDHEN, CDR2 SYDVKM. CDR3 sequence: CASSRGGRDSNQPQHF. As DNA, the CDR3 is TGTGCCAGCAGTCGGGGGGGGAGGGATAGCAATCAGCCCCAGCATTTT.

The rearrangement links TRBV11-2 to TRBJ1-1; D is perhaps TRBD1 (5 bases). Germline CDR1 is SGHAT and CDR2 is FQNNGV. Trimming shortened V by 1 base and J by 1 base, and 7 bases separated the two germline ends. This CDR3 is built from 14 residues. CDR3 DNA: TGTGCCAGCAGCTTAGCCGGACAGAACACTGAAGCTTTCTTT. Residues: CASSLAGQNTEAFF.

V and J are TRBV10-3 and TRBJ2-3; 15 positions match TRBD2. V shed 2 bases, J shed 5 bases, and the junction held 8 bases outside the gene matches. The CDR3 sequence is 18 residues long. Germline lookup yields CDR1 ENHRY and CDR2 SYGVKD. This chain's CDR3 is CAISEPGLAGGPQDTQYF. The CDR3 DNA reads TGTGCCATCAGTGAGCCTGGACTAGCGGGGGGGCCACAAGATACGCAGTATTTT.

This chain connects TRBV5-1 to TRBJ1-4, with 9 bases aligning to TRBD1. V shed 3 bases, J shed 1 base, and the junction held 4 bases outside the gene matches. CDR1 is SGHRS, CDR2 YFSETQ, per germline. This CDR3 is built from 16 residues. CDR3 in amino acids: CASSSYRGQTNEKLFF. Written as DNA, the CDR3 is TGCGCCAGCAGCTCGTACAGGGGGCAAACTAATGAAAAACTGTTTTTT.

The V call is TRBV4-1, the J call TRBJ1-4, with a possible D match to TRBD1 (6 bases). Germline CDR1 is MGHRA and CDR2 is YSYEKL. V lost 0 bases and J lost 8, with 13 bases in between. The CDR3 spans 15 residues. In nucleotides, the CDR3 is TGCGCCAGCAGCCAAGATAGCGCAGGGGTCGAAAAACTGTTTTTT. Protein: CASSQDSAGVEKLFF.

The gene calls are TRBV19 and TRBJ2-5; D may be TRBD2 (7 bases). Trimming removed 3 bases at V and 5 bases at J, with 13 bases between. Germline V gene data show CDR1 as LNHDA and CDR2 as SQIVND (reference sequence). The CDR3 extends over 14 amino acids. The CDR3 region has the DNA TGTGCCAGTAGTATTGGGGGGGGCGCGGAGACCCAGTACTTC. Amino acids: CASSIGGGAETQYF.

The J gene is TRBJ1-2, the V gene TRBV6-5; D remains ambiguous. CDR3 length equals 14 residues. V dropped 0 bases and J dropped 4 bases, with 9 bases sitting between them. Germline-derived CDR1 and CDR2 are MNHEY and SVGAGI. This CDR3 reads CASSYSFQFYGYTF. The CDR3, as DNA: TGTGCCAGCAGTTACTCGTTCCAGTTCTATGGCTACACCTTC.

The CDR3 DNA is TGTGCCAGCAGTGCTAGGACAGGGGACGGCTACACCTTC. Translating gives CASSARTGDGYTF. This chain links TRBV2 with TRBJ1-2; 9 bases agree with TRBD1. Unmatched junction bases numbered 5, after V lost 4 bases and J lost 8 bases. The CDR3 has 13 residues. Germline values: CDR1 SNHLY, CDR2 FYNNEI.

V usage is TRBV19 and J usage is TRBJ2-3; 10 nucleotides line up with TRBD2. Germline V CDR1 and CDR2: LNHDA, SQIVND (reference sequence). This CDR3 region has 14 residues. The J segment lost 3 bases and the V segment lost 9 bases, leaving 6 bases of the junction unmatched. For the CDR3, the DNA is TGTGCCAGCCATATTAGCGGGAGGACAGATACGCAGTATTTT. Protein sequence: CASHISGRTDTQYF.

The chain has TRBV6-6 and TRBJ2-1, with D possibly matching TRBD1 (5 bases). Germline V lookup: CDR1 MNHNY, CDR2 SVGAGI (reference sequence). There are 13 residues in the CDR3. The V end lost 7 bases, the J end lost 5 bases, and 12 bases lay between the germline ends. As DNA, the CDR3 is TGTGCCAGCACCGACAGAGTTAACAATGAGCAGTTCTTC. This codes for CASTDRVNNEQFF.

The CDR3 coding sequence is TGCGCCAGCAGACTGGACACCACCCACCCTAACTATGGCTACACCTTC. It codes for CASRLDTTHPNYGYTF. This sequence joins TRBV5-1 and TRBJ1-2, with D possibly TRBD1 on 5 matching bases. The V end lost 5 bases, the J end lost 0 bases, and 17 bases lay between the germline ends. The CDR3 covers 16 residues. Germline loops: CDR1 SGHRS, CDR2 YFSETQ.

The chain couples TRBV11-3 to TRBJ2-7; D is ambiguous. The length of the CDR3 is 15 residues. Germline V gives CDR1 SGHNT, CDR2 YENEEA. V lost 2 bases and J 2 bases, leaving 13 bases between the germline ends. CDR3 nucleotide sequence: TGTGCCAGCAGCTTATCGTTGAGTACCACCTACGAGCAGTACTTC. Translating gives CASSLSLSTTYEQYF. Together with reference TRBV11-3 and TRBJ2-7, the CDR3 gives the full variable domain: EAGVVQSPRYKIIEKKQPVAFWCNPISGHNTLYWYLQNLGQGPELLIRYENEEAVDDSQLPKDRFSAERLKGVDSTLKIQPAELGDSAVYLCASSLSLSTTYEQYFGPGTRLTVT.

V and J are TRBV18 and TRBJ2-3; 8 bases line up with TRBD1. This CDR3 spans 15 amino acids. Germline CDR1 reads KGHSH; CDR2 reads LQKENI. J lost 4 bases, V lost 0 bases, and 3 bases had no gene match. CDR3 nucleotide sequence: TGTGCCAGCTCACCACCTACAGGGGGTGCAGATACGCAGTATTTT. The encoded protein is CASSPPTGGADTQYF. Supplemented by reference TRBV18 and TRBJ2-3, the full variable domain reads NAGVMQNPRHLVRRRGQEARLRCSPMKGHSHVYWYRQLPEEGLKFMVYLQKENIIDESGMPKERFSAEFPKEGPSILRIQQVVRGDSAAYFCASSPPTGGADTQYFGPGTRLTVL.

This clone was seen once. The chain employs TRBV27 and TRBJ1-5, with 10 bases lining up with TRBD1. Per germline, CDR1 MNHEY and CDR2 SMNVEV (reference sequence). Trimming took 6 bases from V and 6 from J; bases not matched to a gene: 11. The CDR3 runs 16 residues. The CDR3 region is CASRHRGTGDFQPQHF. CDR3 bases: TGTGCCAGCAGACACCGCGGGACAGGGGATTTTCAGCCCCAGCATTTT.

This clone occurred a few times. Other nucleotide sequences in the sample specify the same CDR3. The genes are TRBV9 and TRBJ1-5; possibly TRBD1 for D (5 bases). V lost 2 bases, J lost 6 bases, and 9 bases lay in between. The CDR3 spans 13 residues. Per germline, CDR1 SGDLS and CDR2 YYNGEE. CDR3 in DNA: TGTGCCAGCAGCGTGGGGGAGGGTCAGCCCCAGCATTTT. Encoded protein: CASSVGEGQPQHF.

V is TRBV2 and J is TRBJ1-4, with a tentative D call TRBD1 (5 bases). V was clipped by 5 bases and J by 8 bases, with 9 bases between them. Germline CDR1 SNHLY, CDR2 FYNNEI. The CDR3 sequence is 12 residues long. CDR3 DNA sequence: TGTGCCAGCAGTCCAGGGTGGGAAAAACTGTTTTTT. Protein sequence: CASSPGWEKLFF.

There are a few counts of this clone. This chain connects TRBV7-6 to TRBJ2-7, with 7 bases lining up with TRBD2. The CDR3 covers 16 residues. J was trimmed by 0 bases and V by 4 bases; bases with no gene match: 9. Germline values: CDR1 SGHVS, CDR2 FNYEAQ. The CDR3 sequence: CASSSPYERDSYEQYF. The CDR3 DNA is TGTGCCAGCAGCTCGCCGTATGAGCGGGACTCCTACGAGCAGTACTTC.

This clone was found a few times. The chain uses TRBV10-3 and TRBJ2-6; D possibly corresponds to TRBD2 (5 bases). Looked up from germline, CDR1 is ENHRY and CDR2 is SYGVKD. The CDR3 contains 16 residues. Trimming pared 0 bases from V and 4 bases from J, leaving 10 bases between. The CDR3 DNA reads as TGTGCCATCAGTGAGTCCGGGGAATCGGGGGCCAACGTCCTGACTTTC. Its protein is CAISESGESGANVLTF.

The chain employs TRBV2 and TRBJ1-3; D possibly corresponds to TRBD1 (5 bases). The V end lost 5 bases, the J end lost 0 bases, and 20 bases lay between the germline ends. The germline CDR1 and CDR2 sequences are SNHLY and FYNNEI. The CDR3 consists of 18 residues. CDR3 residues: CASSLLGRAGSSGNTIYF. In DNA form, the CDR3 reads TGTGCCAGCAGTTTACTCGGCAGGGCGGGGAGCTCTGGAAACACCATATATTTT. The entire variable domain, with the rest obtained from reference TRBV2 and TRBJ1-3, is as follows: EPEVTQTPSHQVTQMGQEVILRCVPISNHLYFYWYRQILGQKVEFLVSFYNNEISEKSEIFDDQFSVERPDGSNFTLKIRSTKLEDSAMYFCASSLLGRAGSSGNTIYFGEGSWLTVV.

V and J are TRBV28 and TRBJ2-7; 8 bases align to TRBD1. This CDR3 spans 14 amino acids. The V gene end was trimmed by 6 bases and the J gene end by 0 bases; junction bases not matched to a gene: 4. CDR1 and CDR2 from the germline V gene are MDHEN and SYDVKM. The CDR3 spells CASRAGGTSYEQYF. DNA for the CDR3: TGTGCCAGCAGAGCAGGGGGCACCTCCTACGAGCAGTACTTC.